A single sample is the source of the 5 T cell receptor beta chains below, sequenced in a study of lymphopenia after photon versus proton radiotherapy. This table comes from immunoSEQ multiplex PCR, and its TCRdb copy is limited to in-frame clones, with some not included. The profile shows about 12,000 clones, 70% to 90% of them singletons. The sample was peripheral blood, taken from a patient treated with proton-based radiotherapy. The origin of the receptors is a man between 60 and 70 years old with pancreatic cancer.

The chain combines TRBV28 with TRBJ1-5, with D possibly matching TRBD1 (5 bases). The V and J ends lost 3 bases and 3 bases respectively, with 9 bases between them. CDR3 length equals 14 residues. Per the germline V gene, CDR1 is MDHEN and CDR2 is SYDVKM. This CDR3 is CASSFVGPNQPQHF. CDR3 nucleotides: TGTGCCAGCAGTTTTGTGGGGCCCAATCAGCCCCAGCATTTT.

This chain joins TRBV2 and TRBJ2-1, with TRBD2 matching 9 bases. V dropped 5 bases and J dropped 0; count of bases not matched to a gene: 5. Germline V gene lookup returns CDR1 SNHLY and CDR2 FYNNEI. This CDR3 has 16 residues. The CDR3 spells CASSKEREVSYNEQFF. The CDR3 DNA follows: TGTGCCAGCAGTAAGGAGCGGGAGGTCTCCTACAATGAGCAGTTCTTC.

The V call is TRBV27, the J call TRBJ2-2; unclear D gene. V was shortened by 4 bases and J by 1 base, with 10 bases between the two germline ends. Germline loops: CDR1 MNHEY, CDR2 SMNVEV (reference sequence). CDR3 length equals 15 residues. In nucleotides, the CDR3 is TGTGCCAGCAGTTCCCGAGACGGGAACACCGGGGAGCTGTTTTTT. Its protein is CASSSRDGNTGELFF.

A single count supports this clone. V gene TRBV7-3 combines with J gene TRBJ2-3, with D perhaps being TRBD1 or TRBD2 (5 bases each). CDR3 length: 15 residues. In germline, CDR1 is SGHTA, CDR2 FQGTGA. Trimming took off 2 bases at V and 1 base at J, with 10 bases between the two ends. The CDR3 DNA reads TGTGCCAGCAGCTTATCGGGGCCAGGCACAGATACGCAGTATTTT. Translation: CASSLSGPGTDTQYF.

This clone showed up just once. The genes are TRBV7-2 and TRBJ2-3; 7 nucleotides agree with TRBD2. The germline CDR1 and CDR2 sequences are SGHTA and FQGNSA. The CDR3 runs to 15 residues. V shed 2 bases and J 5 bases; nucleotides not matched to a gene: 7. This CDR3 is CASSLSSGGGDTQYF. The CDR3, as DNA: TGTGCCAGCAGCTTATCTAGCGGTGGGGGAGATACGCAGTATTTT.